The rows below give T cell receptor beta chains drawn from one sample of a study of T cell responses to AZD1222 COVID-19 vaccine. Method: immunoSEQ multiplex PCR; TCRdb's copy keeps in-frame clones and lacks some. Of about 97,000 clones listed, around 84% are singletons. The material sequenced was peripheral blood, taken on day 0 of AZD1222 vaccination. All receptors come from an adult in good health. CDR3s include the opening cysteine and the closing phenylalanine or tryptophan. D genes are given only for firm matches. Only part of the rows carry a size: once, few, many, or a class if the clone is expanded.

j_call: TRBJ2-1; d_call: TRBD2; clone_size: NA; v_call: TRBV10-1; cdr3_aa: CASSEGGSYNEQFF; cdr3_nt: TGCGCCAGCAGTGAGGGCGGGAGCTACAATGAGCAGTTCTTC
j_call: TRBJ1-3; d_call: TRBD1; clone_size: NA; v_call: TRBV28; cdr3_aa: CASREQGGGNTIYF; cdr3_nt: TGTGCCAGCAGGGAACAGGGGGGCGGAAACACCATATATTTT
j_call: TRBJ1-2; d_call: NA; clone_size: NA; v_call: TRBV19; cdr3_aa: CASSPDASNYGYTF; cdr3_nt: TGTGCCAGTAGCCCGGACGCATCTAACTATGGCTACACCTTC
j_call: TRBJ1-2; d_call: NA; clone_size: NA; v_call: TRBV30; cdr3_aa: CAWSPGSHGYTF; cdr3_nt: TGTGCCTGGAGCCCGGGGAGTCATGGCTACACCTTC
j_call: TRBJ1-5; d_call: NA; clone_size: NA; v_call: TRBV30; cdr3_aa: CAWSVGRVWNQPQHF; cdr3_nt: TGTGCCTGGAGTGTAGGCAGGGTGTGGAATCAGCCCCAGCATTTT
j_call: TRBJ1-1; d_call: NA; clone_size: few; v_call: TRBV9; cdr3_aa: CASSPQVAFF; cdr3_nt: TGTGCCAGCAGCCCCCAGGTAGCTTTCTTT
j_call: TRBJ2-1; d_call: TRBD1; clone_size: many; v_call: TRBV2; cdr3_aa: CARALLPGQNLYNEQFF; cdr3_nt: TGTGCCAGGGCCCTGCTTCCGGGACAGAACCTTTACAATGAGCAGTTCTTC
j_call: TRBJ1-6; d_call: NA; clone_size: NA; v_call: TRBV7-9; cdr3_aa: CASSTDRSSYNSPLHF; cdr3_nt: TGTGCCAGCAGCACAGACAGGAGCTCCTATAATTCACCCCTCCACTTT
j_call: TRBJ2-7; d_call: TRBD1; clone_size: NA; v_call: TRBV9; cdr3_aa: CASSAPSGTGHYEQYF; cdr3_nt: TGTGCCAGCAGCGCCCCGTCCGGGACAGGCCACTACGAGCAGTACTTC
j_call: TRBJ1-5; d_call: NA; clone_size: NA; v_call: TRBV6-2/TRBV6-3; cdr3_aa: CASSYSGRNQPQHF; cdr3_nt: TGTGCCAGCAGTTACTCGGGGCGCAATCAGCCCCAGCATTTT
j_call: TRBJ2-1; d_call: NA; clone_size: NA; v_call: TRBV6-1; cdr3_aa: CASSDGTSSYNEQFF; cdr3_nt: TGTGCCAGCAGTGACGGTACCAGCTCCTACAATGAGCAGTTCTTC
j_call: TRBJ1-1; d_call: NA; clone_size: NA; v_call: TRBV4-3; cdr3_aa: CASSQGNSLNTEAFF; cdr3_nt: TGCGCCAGCAGCCAAGGTAACAGTCTGAACACTGAAGCTTTCTTT
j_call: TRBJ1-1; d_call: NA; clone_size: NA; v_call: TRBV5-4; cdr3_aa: CASSWDTREAFF; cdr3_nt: TGTGCCAGCAGCTGGGACACCCGGGAAGCTTTCTTT
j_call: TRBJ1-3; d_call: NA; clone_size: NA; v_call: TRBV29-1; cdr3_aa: CSVSRLASGNTIYF; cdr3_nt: TGCAGCGTCTCCCGCCTTGCCTCTGGAAACACCATATATTTT
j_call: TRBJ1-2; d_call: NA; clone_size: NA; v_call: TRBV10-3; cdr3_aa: CAISESTGKGGGYTF; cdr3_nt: TGTGCCATCAGTGAGTCGACCGGAAAGGGAGGTGGCTACACCTTC
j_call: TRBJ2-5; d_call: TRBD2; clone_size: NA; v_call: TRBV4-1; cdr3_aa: CASSHPGGLAGPLRETQYF; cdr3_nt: TGCGCCAGCAGCCACCCCGGGGGACTAGCGGGGCCCTTAAGAGAGACCCAGTACTTC
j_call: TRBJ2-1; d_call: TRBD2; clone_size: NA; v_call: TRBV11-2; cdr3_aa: CASSLRLAGTHEQFF; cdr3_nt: TGTGCCAGCAGCTTGCGCCTAGCGGGAACTCATGAGCAGTTCTTC
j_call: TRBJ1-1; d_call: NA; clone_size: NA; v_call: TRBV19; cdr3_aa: CASSMMRGTEAFF; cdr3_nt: TGTGCCAGTAGTATGATGAGAGGGACTGAAGCTTTCTTT
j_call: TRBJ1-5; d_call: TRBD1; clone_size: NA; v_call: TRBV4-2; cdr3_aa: CASSPGQGGQPQHF; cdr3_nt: TGTGCCAGCAGCCCAGGACAGGGGGGTCAGCCCCAGCATTTT
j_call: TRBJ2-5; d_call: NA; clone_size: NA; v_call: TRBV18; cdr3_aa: CASSPTQTQETQYF; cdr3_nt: TGTGCCAGCTCACCAACTCAGACCCAAGAGACCCAGTACTTC
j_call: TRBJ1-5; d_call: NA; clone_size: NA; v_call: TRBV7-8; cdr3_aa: CASSLSLFSLNQPQHF; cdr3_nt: TGTGCCAGCAGCTTAAGTCTCTTCAGCCTCAATCAGCCCCAGCATTTT
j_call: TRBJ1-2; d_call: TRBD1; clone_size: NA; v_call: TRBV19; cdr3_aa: CAIRDRDRGAGGYTF; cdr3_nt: TGTGCCATAAGGGACCGGGACAGGGGGGCCGGCGGCTACACCTTC
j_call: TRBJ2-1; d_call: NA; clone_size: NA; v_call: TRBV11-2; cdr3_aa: CASSSSRGIDYNEQFF; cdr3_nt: TGTGCCAGCAGCTCGTCCCGCGGGATTGACTACAATGAGCAGTTCTTC
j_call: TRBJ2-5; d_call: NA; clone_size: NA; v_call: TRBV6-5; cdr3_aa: CASRSELASQETQYF; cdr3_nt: TGTGCCAGCAGAAGCGAGCTAGCGTCCCAAGAGACCCAGTACTTC
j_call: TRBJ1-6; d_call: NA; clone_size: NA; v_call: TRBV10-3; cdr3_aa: CAISQARGRDSPLHF; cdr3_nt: TGTGCCATCTCACAGGCTAGGGGTCGAGATTCACCCCTCCACTTT
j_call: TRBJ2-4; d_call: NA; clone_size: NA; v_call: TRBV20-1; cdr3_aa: CSADYTNIQYF; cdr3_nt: TGCAGTGCTGACTATACGAACATTCAGTACTTC
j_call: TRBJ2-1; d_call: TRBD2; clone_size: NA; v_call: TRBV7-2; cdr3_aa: CASSLITSGRGNEQFF; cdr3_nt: TGTGCCAGCAGCTTAATAACTAGCGGGAGGGGAAATGAGCAGTTCTTC
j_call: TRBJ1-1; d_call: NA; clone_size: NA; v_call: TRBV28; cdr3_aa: CASSFLSRRVLVAFF; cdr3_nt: TGTGCCAGCAGTTTCCTATCGAGGAGGGTTTTGGTAGCTTTCTTT
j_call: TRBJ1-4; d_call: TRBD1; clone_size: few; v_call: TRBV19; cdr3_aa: CASSVLPGTGKEKLFF; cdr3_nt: TGTGCCAGTAGTGTGCTCCCCGGGACAGGGAAGGAAAAACTGTTTTTT
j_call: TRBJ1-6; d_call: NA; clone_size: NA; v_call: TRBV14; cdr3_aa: CASSLGRDSPLHF; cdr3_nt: TGTGCCAGCAGCCTGGGACGAGATTCACCCCTCCACTTT
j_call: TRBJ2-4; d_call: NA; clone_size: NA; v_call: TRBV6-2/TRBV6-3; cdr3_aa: CASSYSGEIAKNIQYF; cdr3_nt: TGTGCCAGCAGTTACTCAGGGGAAATAGCCAAAAACATTCAGTACTTC
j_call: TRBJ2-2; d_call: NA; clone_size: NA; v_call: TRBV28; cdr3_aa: CASSLPSKELFF; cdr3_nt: TGTGCCAGCAGTTTACCGTCAAAGGAGCTGTTTTTT
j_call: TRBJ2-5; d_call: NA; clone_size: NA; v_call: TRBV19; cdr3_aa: CASSIIEAGQETQYF; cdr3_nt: TGTGCCAGTAGTATTATTGAGGCGGGACAGGAGACCCAGTACTTC
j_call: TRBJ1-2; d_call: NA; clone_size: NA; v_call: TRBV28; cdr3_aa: CASRLGEDYGYTF; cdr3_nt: TGTGCCAGCAGGCTCGGGGAGGACTATGGCTACACCTTC
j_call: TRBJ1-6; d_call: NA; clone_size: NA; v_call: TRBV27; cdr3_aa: CASRLNNSPLHF; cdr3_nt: TGTGCCAGCAGACTTAATAATTCACCCCTCCACTTT
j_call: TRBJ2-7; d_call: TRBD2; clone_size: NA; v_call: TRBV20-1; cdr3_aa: CSASSLAGVNEQYF; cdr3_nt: TGCAGTGCTAGTTCGCTAGCGGGAGTAAACGAGCAGTACTTC
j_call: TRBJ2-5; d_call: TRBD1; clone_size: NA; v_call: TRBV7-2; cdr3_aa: CASSPQSGQGRGTQYF; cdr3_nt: TGTGCCAGCAGCCCGCAATCGGGACAGGGGAGGGGGACCCAGTACTTC
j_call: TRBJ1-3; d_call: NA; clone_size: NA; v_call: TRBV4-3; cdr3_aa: CASSQTRTAIFSGNTIYF; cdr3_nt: TGCGCCAGCAGTCAAACGCGGACAGCCATTTTCTCTGGAAACACCATATATTTT
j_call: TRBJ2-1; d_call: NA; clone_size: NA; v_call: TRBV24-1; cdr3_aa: CATSEPAGATYNEQFF; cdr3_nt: TGTGCCACCAGTGAACCAGCGGGCGCGACTTACAATGAGCAGTTCTTC
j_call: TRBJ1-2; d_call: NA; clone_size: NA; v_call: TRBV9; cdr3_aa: CASSVASEYGYTF; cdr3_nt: TGTGCCAGCAGCGTAGCTAGCGAGTATGGCTACACCTTC
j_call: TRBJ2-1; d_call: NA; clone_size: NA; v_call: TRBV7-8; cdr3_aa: CASSLIADLYNEQFF; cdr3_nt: TGTGCCAGCAGCTTAATAGCGGACCTTTACAATGAGCAGTTCTTC
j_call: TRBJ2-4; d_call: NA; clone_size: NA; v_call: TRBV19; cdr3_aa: CASTVNSLAKNIQYF; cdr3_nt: TGTGCCAGTACGGTTAACAGCCTAGCCAAAAACATTCAGTACTTC
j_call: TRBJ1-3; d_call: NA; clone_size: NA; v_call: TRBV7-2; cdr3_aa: CASSPKRITGNTIYF; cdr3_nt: TGTGCCAGCAGCCCAAAGAGAATTACTGGAAACACCATATATTTT
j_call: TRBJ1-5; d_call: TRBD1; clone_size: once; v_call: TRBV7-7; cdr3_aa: CASSLKENRGNQPQHF; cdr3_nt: TGTGCCAGCAGCCTTAAAGAAAACAGGGGTAATCAGCCCCAGCATTTT
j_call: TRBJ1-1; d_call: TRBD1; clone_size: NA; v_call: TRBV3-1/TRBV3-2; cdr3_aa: CASSQGTGSTEAFF; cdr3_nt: TGTGCCAGCAGCCAAGGGACAGGGTCCACTGAAGCTTTCTTT
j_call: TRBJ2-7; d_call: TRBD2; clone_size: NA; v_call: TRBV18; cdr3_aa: CASSPRVGAGGHVSDIEQYF; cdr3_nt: TGTGCCAGCTCACCACGTGTCGGGGCGGGAGGACACGTTTCCGACATCGAGCAGTACTTC
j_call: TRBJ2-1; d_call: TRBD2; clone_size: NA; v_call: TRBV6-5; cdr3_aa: CASRASGSFPDEQFF; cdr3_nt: TGTGCCAGCAGGGCTAGCGGGAGTTTTCCGGATGAGCAGTTCTTC
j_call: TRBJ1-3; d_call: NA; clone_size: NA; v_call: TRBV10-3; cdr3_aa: CATGERGIASGNTIYF; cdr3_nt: TGTGCCACCGGGGAAAGGGGAATAGCCTCTGGAAACACCATATATTTT
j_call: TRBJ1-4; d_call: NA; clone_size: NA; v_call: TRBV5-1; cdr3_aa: CASSPGATNEKLFF; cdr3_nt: TGCGCCAGCAGCCCGGGGGCAACTAATGAAAAACTGTTTTTT
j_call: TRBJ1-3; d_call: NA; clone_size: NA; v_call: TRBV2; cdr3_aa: CASSAYENTIYF; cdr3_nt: TGTGCCAGCAGTGCCTACGAAAACACCATATATTTT